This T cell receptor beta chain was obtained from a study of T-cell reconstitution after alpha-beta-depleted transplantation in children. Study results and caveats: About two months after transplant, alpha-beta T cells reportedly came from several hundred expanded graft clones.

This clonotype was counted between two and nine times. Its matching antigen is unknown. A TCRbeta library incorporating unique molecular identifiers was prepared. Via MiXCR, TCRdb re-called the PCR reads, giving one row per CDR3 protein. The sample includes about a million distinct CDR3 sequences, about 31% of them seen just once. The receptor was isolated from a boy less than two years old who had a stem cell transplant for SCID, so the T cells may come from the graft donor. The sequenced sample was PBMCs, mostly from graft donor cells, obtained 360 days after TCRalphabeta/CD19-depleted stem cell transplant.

This CDR3 reads CARHSGGPYRFGTDTQYF. The CDR3 DNA follows: TGTGCTAGGCATAGCGGGGGGCCCTATAGGTTTGGCACAGATACGCAGTATTTT. This chain connects TRBV21-1 to TRBJ2-3; TRBD2 was called by the table and not checked on the DNA. TRBV21-1 is assigned pseudogene status. This CDR3 spans 18 amino acids.